Shown below are 14 T cell receptor beta chains from a single sample sequenced in a study of blood T cell repertoires in COVID-19. The method was immunoSEQ multiplex PCR; TCRdb's version includes in-frame clones alone and lacks a portion of them. The sample records approximately 18,000 clones, about 81% being singletons. The sequencing input was peripheral blood. The receptors were sampled from a man in his sixties with acute or convalescent COVID-19.

The gene calls are TRBV19 and TRBJ1-3; D possibly corresponds to TRBD1 (5 bases). The CDR3 is 14 amino acids. V was shortened by 10 bases and J by 1 base, with 14 bases between the two germline ends. CDR1 LNHDA and CDR2 SQIVND come from the germline V gene (reference sequence). This CDR3 is CATSTAGSGNTIYF. The DNA for the CDR3 is TGTGCCACCTCGACAGCCGGTTCTGGAAACACCATATATTTT.

The J gene is TRBJ1-1, the V gene TRBV25-1, with D perhaps TRBD1 (6 bases). V was clipped by 3 bases and J by 5 bases, with 16 bases between them. The CDR3 covers 15 residues. Germline V gene data show CDR1 as MGHDK and CDR2 as SYGVNS. The chain's CDR3 is CASSESQGRWTEAFF. The CDR3 DNA sequence: TGTGCCAGCAGTGAGTCACAGGGACGATGGACTGAAGCTTTCTTT. Together with reference TRBV25-1 and TRBJ1-1, the CDR3 gives the full variable domain: EADIYQTPRYLVIGTGKKITLECSQTMGHDKMYWYQQDPGMELHLIHYSYGVNSTEKGDLSSESTVSRIRTEHFPLTLESARPSHTSQYLCASSESQGRWTEAFFGQGTRLTVV.

CDR3 protein: CASSYFPRGGYTF. CDR3 coding DNA: TGTGCCAGCAGTTACTTCCCCCGGGGTGGCTACACCTTC. The rearrangement uses TRBV6-6 and TRBJ1-2; D remains ambiguous. Germline V gene sequence: CDR1 MNHNY, CDR2 SVGAGI (reference sequence). This CDR3 contains 13 residues. V lost 1 base and J lost 7, with 10 bases in between.

This chain links TRBV27 with TRBJ2-3; maybe TRBD2 (5 bases). V was trimmed by 8 bases and J by 3 bases, leaving 15 bases between them. The CDR3 is 14 residues long. Germline loops: CDR1 MNHEY, CDR2 SMNVEV (reference sequence). As DNA, the CDR3 is TGTGCCAGCGCAGACCGCGGGTGGACAGATACGCAGTATTTT. This codes for CASADRGWTDTQYF.

V usage is TRBV9 and J usage is TRBJ1-3; D remains unclear. The CDR3 has 15 amino acids. CDR1 and CDR2 (germline): SGDLS, YYNGEE. With 6 bases removed from V and 1 base from J, the gap between germline ends came to 14 bases. The CDR3 loop is CASTLGGVSGNTIYF. CDR3 nucleotides: TGTGCCAGCACCCTAGGAGGTGTATCTGGAAACACCATATATTTT.

This chain links TRBV5-5 with TRBJ1-2; no firm D call. Germline-derived CDR1 and CDR2 are SGHKS and YYEKEE (reference sequence). V lost 4 bases and J lost 5, with 21 bases in between. The CDR3 runs 16 residues. The CDR3 sequence is CASSPLVREGEYGYTF. The CDR3, as DNA: TGTGCCAGCAGCCCACTTGTGAGGGAGGGCGAATATGGCTACACCTTC.

This sequence joins TRBV7-9 and TRBJ1-2; no definite D call. The V end lost 3 bases, the J end lost 1 base, and 3 bases lay between the germline ends. The CDR3 spans 12 residues. Looked up from germline, CDR1 is SEHNR and CDR2 is FQNEAQ (reference sequence). CDR3 amino acids: CASSFNNYGYTF. CDR3 sequence (DNA): TGTGCCAGCAGCTTCAATAACTATGGCTACACCTTC.

The chain employs TRBV5-6 and TRBJ1-2, with 11 bases lining up with TRBD1. The CDR3 has 12 residues. After removal of 5 bases from V and 14 bases from J, the junction contained 8 bases not matched to a gene. Germline CDR1 and CDR2: SGHDT and YYEEEE. The CDR3 protein is CASRSGQGANTF. Here the CDR3 DNA reads TGTGCCAGCAGATCCGGACAGGGGGCGAATACCTTC.

The rearrangement joins TRBV5-6 to TRBJ1-5; tentative D call: TRBD1 (5 bases). Trimming pared 4 bases from V and 6 bases from J, leaving 14 bases between. CDR3 length equals 14 residues. Germline assignment: CDR1 SGHDT and CDR2 YYEEEE. CDR3 residues: CASSHWGGSQPQHF. The CDR3 nucleotides read TGTGCCAGCAGCCATTGGGGGGGGAGTCAGCCCCAGCATTTT.

This clone has only a few counts. This specimen includes other DNA sequences encoding the same CDR3. The chain recombines TRBV29-1 with TRBJ1-1, with 9 bases that match TRBD1. Germline assignment: CDR1 SQVTM and CDR2 ANQGSEA. V shed 7 bases, J shed 2 bases, and the junction held 2 bases outside the gene matches. This CDR3 spans 12 amino acids. CDR3 loop: CSGGQGNTEAFF. The CDR3 DNA sequence: TGCAGCGGGGGACAGGGAAACACTGAAGCTTTCTTT.

J is TRBJ1-5 and V is TRBV18, with D possibly TRBD1 on 6 matching bases. Germline V gene sequence: CDR1 KGHSH, CDR2 LQKENI. The CDR3 extends over 12 amino acids. Trimming stripped 6 bases from V and 4 bases from J, with 7 bases between. DNA for the CDR3: TGTGCCAGCTCGGGGGCTAATCAGCCCCAGCATTTT. It encodes CASSGANQPQHF.

In its sample, this clone was seen a few times. The genes are TRBV19 and TRBJ1-1; a possible D gene is TRBD1 (5 bases). V lost 7 bases and J 1 base, leaving 13 bases between the germline ends. The CDR3 runs 14 residues. Germline loops: CDR1 LNHDA, CDR2 SQIVND (reference sequence). CDR3 residues: CASTATDRNTEAFF. The DNA of the CDR3 is TGTGCCAGTACCGCAACCGACAGGAACACTGAAGCTTTCTTT.

The rearrangement links TRBV18 to TRBJ2-7; TRBD2 is a possible D gene (6 bases). Germline-derived CDR1 and CDR2 are KGHSH and LQKENI. This CDR3 region has 17 residues. V lost 4 bases and J 4 bases, leaving 23 bases between the germline ends. The CDR3: CASSRLSRGKRGYEQYF. In DNA form, the CDR3 reads TGTGCCAGCTCACGACTTTCACGGGGGAAAAGGGGATACGAGCAGTACTTC.

The chain employs TRBV10-3 and TRBJ2-3; 11 positions agree with TRBD2. The J segment lost 6 bases and the V segment lost 4 bases, leaving 6 bases of the junction unmatched. This CDR3 is built from 15 residues. Germline values: CDR1 ENHRY, CDR2 SYGVKD. The DNA of the CDR3 is TGTGCCATCAGTGTCCTAGCGGGGGGATCGGATACGCAGTATTTT. Its translation is CAISVLAGGSDTQYF.